What follows are 20 T cell receptor beta chains derived from one specimen sequenced in a study of cytomegalovirus exposure and HLA in healthy donors (dated by TCRdb to about 2017). Library generation was performed with the immunoSEQ multiplex PCR assay. For the multiplex PCR, a mixture combining 60 forward primers for TCR Vbeta segments and 13 reverse primers for TCR Jbeta segments was used. What TCRdb holds here is the immuneACCESS table cut down to in-frame rearrangements. Part of the clones is not present; checked against another copy, under half of the missing clones reflect an unresolved V gene, and the others are unexplained. This sample is represented by approximately 120,000 clones; 77% of them were singletons. The top ten clonotypes cover roughly 13% of the sample. The sequencing sample was made of PBMCs. The receptors shown here come from a woman in her 40s in good health and CMV-seropositive.

The J gene is TRBJ2-1, the V gene TRBV7-9, with 14 bases fitting TRBD2. The CDR3 contains 15 residues. Germline CDR1 reads SEHNR; CDR2 reads FQNEAQ (reference sequence). V was pared by 5 bases and J by 7 bases, with 4 bases of the junction left unmatched. CDR3 sequence (DNA): TGTGCCAGCAGCCTGGGACTAGCGGGAGATAATGAGCAGTTCTTC. Protein sequence: CASSLGLAGDNEQFF.

The rearrangement joins TRBV5-1 to TRBJ2-4; unclear D gene. This CDR3 spans 14 amino acids. Trimming shortened V by 2 bases and J by 0 bases, and 6 bases separated the two germline ends. Germline values: CDR1 SGHRS, CDR2 YFSETQ. The DNA of the CDR3 is TGCGCCAGCAGCTTCGGAGCAGCCAAAAACATTCAGTACTTC. It specifies CASSFGAAKNIQYF.

The V gene is TRBV5-4, the J gene TRBJ1-1; D perhaps matches TRBD1 (5 bases). The CDR3 length is 13 residues. V was clipped by 0 bases and J by 5 bases, with 8 bases between them. From germline, CDR1 is SGHNT and CDR2 YYREEE (reference sequence). CDR3 sequence: CASSLDRGTEAFF. In DNA, the CDR3 is TGTGCCAGCAGCTTGGATAGGGGTACTGAAGCTTTCTTT.

The CDR3 protein is CASSQVDWEKLFF. Written as DNA, the CDR3 is TGTGCCAGCAGCCAAGTAGATTGGGAAAAACTGTTTTTT. V usage is TRBV4-2 and J usage is TRBJ1-4, with no clear D. This CDR3 is built from 13 residues. Trimming took 1 base from V and 8 from J, leaving 8 bases between them. Germline-derived CDR1 and CDR2 are LGHNA and YNFKEQ.

V and J are TRBV5-1 and TRBJ2-1, with TRBD2 identical over 12 bases. The CDR3 has 17 residues. The V segment lost 3 bases and the J segment 8 bases; nucleotides outside the gene matches: 12. Germline V gene sequence: CDR1 SGHRS, CDR2 YFSETQ. Here the CDR3 reads CASSSRPGTSGYYEQFF. The CDR3 DNA is TGCGCCAGCAGCTCGCGGCCCGGGACTAGCGGGTACTATGAGCAGTTCTTC.

V gene TRBV5-1 combines with J gene TRBJ2-1, with 14 nucleotides matching TRBD2. Germline V gene lookup returns CDR1 SGHRS and CDR2 YFSETQ. There are 15 residues in the CDR3. Trimming took 4 bases from V and 8 from J; bases not matched to a gene: 5. The CDR3 coding sequence is TGCGCCAGCAGCGCGGGACTAGCGGGAGACCATGAGCAGTTCTTC. Translating gives CASSAGLAGDHEQFF.

Many counts were recorded for this clone. The chain employs TRBV2 and TRBJ1-4, with TRBD1 matching over 8 bases. J was trimmed by 6 bases and V by 6 bases; bases with no gene match: 9. Germline CDR1 and CDR2: SNHLY and FYNNEI. CDR3 size: 15 residues. CDR3 sequence: CASRDRVQGHEKLFF. For the CDR3, the DNA is TGTGCCAGCAGGGACAGGGTCCAAGGTCATGAAAAACTGTTTTTT.

The genes are TRBV5-5 and TRBJ1-6; D is unclear. This CDR3 contains 14 residues. V gave up 3 bases and J gave up 6 bases, with 10 bases separating them. Germline-derived CDR1 and CDR2 are SGHKS and YYEKEE (reference sequence). CDR3 in amino acids: CASSSPPGNSPLHF. CDR3 nucleotide sequence: TGTGCCAGCAGCTCGCCGCCGGGTAATTCACCCCTCCACTTT.

This chain connects TRBV7-3 to TRBJ2-1; D not certain. The V gene's germline CDR1 is SGHTA and CDR2 FQGTGA. This CDR3 spans 12 amino acids. V was pared by 5 bases and J by 9 bases, with 11 bases between. This CDR3 is CASSMQGAEQFF. The CDR3 DNA reads as TGTGCCAGCAGCATGCAAGGAGCTGAGCAGTTCTTC.

The chain is built from TRBV10-3 and TRBJ2-1; 8 bases fit TRBD2. V dropped 10 bases and J dropped 9; count of bases not matched to a gene: 17. CDR3 size: 15 residues. Germline CDR1 is ENHRY and CDR2 is SYGVKD. CDR3 in DNA: TGTGCCACCACCGAACTGGCGGGAGGATTGGTTGAGCAGTTCTTC. The encoded protein is CATTELAGGLVEQFF.

The chain has TRBV5-1 and TRBJ1-1; TRBD1 agrees at 8 bases. V lost 0 bases and J lost 4; bases outside the gene matches: 5. The germline V gene encodes CDR1 SGHRS and CDR2 YFSETQ. The length of the CDR3 is 15 residues. The CDR3 nucleotides are TGCGCCAGCAGCTTGGGTAGCACAGGGGGCACTGAAGCTTTCTTT. It is translated as CASSLGSTGGTEAFF.

This clone was picked up a small number of times. The chain uses TRBV4-1 and TRBJ1-4; D remains ambiguous. CDR3 length: 15 amino acids. V dropped 0 bases and J dropped 8 bases, with 13 bases sitting between them. Germline V lookup: CDR1 MGHRA, CDR2 YSYEKL. DNA of the CDR3: TGCGCCAGCAGCCAAGAGGAGGCGGAGTGGGAAAAACTGTTTTTT. Amino acids: CASSQEEAEWEKLFF.

The gene calls are TRBV30 and TRBJ1-5; possible D gene TRBD1, 5 bases. The CDR3 consists of 15 residues. Trimming took off 0 bases at V and 0 bases at J, with 9 bases between the two ends. Germline V gene data show CDR1 as GTSNPN and CDR2 as SVGIG (reference sequence). CDR3 in amino acids: CAWSVVGGSNQPQHF. The CDR3 DNA reads as TGTGCCTGGAGTGTAGTGGGGGGTAGCAATCAGCCCCAGCATTTT.

This clone was counted a single time. This rearrangement joins TRBV7-9 to TRBJ1-2; 8 nucleotides line up with TRBD1. This CDR3 has 19 residues. Trimming cost V 5 bases and J 1 base; bases outside gene matches: 18. The V gene's germline CDR1 is SEHNR and CDR2 FQNEAQ (reference sequence). The CDR3 nucleotides read TGTGCCAGCAGCCTTACTAGGACAGGGAGGAGCCCCATTAACTATGGCTACACCTTC. Translation: CASSLTRTGRSPINYGYTF.

In this sample, this clone turned up once. The same CDR3 is also encoded by other DNA sequences in this sample. The V and J genes are TRBV19 and TRBJ2-7, with 9 bases matching TRBD2. The CDR3 runs to 14 residues. CDR1 and CDR2 (germline): LNHDA, SQIVND (reference sequence). V trimming: 4 bases; J trimming: 7 bases; junction bases outside the gene matches: 8. CDR3 protein: CASSSSGRSREQYF. In DNA, the CDR3 is TGTGCCAGTAGTAGTAGCGGGAGATCGAGGGAGCAGTACTTC.

This chain links TRBV29-1 with TRBJ2-1; 8 nucleotides agree with TRBD2. J lost 6 bases, V lost 4 bases, and 8 bases had no gene match. This CDR3 comprises 14 residues. CDR1 is SQVTM, CDR2 ANQGSEA, per germline. The DNA for the CDR3 is TGCAGCGTTGCACGGGGGGGGGCAGGCAATGAGCAGTTCTTC. Its translation is CSVARGGAGNEQFF.

Ten or more counts support this clone. The V gene is TRBV19, the J gene TRBJ2-1; TRBD2 matches 8 bases. Germline V gene lookup returns CDR1 LNHDA and CDR2 SQIVND (reference sequence). The CDR3 sequence is 16 residues long. V was clipped by 0 bases and J by 5 bases; unmatched bases: 6. The CDR3 protein is CASSIDQRGLNNEQFF. CDR3 coding DNA: TGTGCCAGTAGTATAGATCAGCGGGGGCTTAACAATGAGCAGTTCTTC.

The chain couples TRBV11-2 to TRBJ1-1; no clear D gene. The length of the CDR3 is 17 residues. Germline CDR1 reads SGHAT; CDR2 reads FQNNGV. Trimming pared 0 bases from V and 0 bases from J, leaving 14 bases between. CDR3 sequence reads: CASSLEIRSIMNTEAFF. The DNA for the CDR3 is TGTGCCAGCAGCTTAGAGATCCGGTCCATCATGAACACTGAAGCTTTCTTT. The full variable domain, with the rest looked up from reference TRBV11-2 and TRBJ1-1, is EAGVAQSPRYKIIEKRQSVAFWCNPISGHATLYWYQQILGQGPKLLIQFQNNGVVDDSQLPKDRFSAERLKGVDSTLKIQPAKLEDSAVYLCASSLEIRSIMNTEAFFGQGTRLTVV.

V is TRBV28 and J is TRBJ1-5; 8 nucleotides agree with TRBD1. This CDR3 is built from 14 residues. J lost 11 bases, V lost 6 bases, and 12 bases had no gene match. Germline assignment: CDR1 MDHEN and CDR2 SYDVKM. CDR3 in DNA: TGTGCCAGCAGACCAGGGGGGGACAGGTGGACCCAGCATTTT. It codes for CASRPGGDRWTQHF.

The rearrangement joins TRBV12-5 to TRBJ2-1, with 14 bases fitting TRBD2. This CDR3 spans 16 amino acids. CDR1 is LGHNT and CDR2 is FRNRAP in the germline V gene. V was clipped by 1 base and J by 8 bases; unmatched bases: 4. CDR3 protein: CASGLATSGRDYEQFF. In nucleotides, the CDR3 is TGTGCTAGTGGTTTGGCGACTAGCGGGAGGGACTATGAGCAGTTCTTC.